This T cell receptor beta chain was documented in a study of blood T cell repertoires in COVID-19. The CDR3 is 15 residues long. Germline V gives CDR1 SGHRS, CDR2 YFSETQ. Unmatched junction bases numbered 5, after V lost 4 bases and J lost 0 bases. This clone has only one observation. In Cohort 3, a recovered donor had either two negative PCRs, clearance, or symptom resolution. TCRdb's table, derived via immunoSEQ multiplex PCR, lists solely in-frame clones and lacks some. The repertoire holds 380,000 or so clones, approximately 87% seen once, with 1.3% in the top ten. The sample comprised PBMCs or T cells enriched from blood (not recorded which). V is TRBV5-1 and J is TRBJ2-7, with 9 bases matching TRBD1. This sequence originates from a man aged 30 to 39 who had recovered from COVID-19. This chain's CDR3 is CASSITGQGSYEQYF. CDR3 DNA: TGCGCCAGCAGCATAACGGGACAGGGCTCCTACGAGCAGTACTTC.